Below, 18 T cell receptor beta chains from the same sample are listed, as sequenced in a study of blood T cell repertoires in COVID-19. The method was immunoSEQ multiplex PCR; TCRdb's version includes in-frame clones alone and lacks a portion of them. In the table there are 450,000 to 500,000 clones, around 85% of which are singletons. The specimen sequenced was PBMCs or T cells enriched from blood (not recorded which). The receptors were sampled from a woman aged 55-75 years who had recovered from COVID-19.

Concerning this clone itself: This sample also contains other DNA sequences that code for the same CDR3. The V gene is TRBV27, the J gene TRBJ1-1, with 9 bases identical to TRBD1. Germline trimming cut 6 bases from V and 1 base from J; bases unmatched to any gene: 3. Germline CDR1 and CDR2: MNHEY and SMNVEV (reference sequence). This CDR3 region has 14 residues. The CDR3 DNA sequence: TGTGCCAGCAGGCTACAGGGGGCGAACACTGAAGCTTTCTTT. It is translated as CASRLQGANTEAFF.

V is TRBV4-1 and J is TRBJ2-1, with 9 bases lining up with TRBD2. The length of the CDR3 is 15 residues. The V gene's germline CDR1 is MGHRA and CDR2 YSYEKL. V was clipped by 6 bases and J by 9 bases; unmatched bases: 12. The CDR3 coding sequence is TGCGCCAGCAGTGGGGTTAGCGGGGGCCGGGGTGAGCAGTTCTTC. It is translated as CASSGVSGGRGEQFF.

The CDR3 DNA reads as TGTGCCAGCAGTTATGACAGCAACTCCTATGGCTACACCTTC. Protein: CASSYDSNSYGYTF. The chain recombines TRBV6-5 with TRBJ1-2, with D possibly TRBD1 on 5 matching bases. Trimming shortened V by 3 bases and J by 4 bases, and 12 bases separated the two germline ends. Germline values: CDR1 MNHEY, CDR2 SVGAGI. The CDR3 is made up of 14 amino acids.

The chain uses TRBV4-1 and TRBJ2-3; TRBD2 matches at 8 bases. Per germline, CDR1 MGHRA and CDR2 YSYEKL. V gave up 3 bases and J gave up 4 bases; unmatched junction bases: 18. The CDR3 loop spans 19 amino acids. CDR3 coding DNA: TGCGCCAGCAGCCAGAGACACTCAACGGGAGGGTTGAAGGCAGATACGCAGTATTTT. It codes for CASSQRHSTGGLKADTQYF.

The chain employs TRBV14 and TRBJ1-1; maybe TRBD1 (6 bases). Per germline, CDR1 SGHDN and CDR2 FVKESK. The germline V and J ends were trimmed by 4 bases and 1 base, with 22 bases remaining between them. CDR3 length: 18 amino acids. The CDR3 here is CASSPVVLRWTANTEAFF. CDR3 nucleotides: TGTGCCAGCAGCCCAGTAGTCCTAAGGTGGACAGCGAACACTGAAGCTTTCTTT.

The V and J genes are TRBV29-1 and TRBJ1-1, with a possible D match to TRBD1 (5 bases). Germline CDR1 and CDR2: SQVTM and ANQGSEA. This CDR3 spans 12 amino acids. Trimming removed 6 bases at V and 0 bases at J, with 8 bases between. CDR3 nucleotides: TGCAGCGTGCGCAGGGTGAACACTGAAGCTTTCTTT. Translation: CSVRRVNTEAFF.

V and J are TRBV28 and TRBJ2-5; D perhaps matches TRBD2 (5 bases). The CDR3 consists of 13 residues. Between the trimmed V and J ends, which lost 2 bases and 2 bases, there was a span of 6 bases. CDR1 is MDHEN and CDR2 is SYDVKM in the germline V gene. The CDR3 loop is CASSLSGQETQYF. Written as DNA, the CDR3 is TGTGCCAGCAGTTTAAGCGGACAAGAGACCCAGTACTTC.

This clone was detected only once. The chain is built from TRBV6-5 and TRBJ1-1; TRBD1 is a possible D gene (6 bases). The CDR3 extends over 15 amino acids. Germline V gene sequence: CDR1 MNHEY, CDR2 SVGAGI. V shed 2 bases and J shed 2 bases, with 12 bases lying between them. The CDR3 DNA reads TGTGCCAGCAGTTACGGACAGTTCTTAAACACTGAAGCTTTCTTT. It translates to CASSYGQFLNTEAFF.

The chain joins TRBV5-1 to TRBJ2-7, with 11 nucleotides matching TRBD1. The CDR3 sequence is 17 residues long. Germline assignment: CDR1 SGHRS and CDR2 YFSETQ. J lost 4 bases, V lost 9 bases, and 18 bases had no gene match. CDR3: CANRTGGASGDYYEQYV. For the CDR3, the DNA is TGCGCCAATAGGACAGGGGGCGCTTCCGGGGATTATTACGAGCAGTACGTC.

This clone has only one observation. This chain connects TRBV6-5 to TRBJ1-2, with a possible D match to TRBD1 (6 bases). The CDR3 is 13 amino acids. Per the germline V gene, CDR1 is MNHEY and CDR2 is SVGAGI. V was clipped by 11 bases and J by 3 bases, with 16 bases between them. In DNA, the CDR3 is TGTGCCGCACATGGACAGTTCTACTATGGCTACACCTTC. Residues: CAAHGQFYYGYTF.

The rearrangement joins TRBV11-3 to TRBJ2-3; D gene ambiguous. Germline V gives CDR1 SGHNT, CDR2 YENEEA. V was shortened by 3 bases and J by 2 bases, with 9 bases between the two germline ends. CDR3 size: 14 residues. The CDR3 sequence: CASSFGEFTDTQYF. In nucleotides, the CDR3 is TGTGCCAGCAGCTTCGGAGAGTTCACAGATACGCAGTATTTT.

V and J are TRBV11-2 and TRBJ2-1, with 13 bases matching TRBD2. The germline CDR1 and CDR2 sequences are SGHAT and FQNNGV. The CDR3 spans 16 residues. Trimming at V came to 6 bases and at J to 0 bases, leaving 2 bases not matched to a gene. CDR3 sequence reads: CASRRTSGSSYNEQFF. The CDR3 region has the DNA TGTGCCAGCAGACGGACTAGCGGGAGCTCCTACAATGAGCAGTTCTTC.

The CDR3 protein is CASNLQGTDTQYF. CDR3 DNA sequence: TGTGCCAGCAACCTCCAGGGGACAGATACGCAGTATTTT. This chain joins TRBV5-4 and TRBJ2-3; D is perhaps TRBD1 (6 bases). Germline V gene data show CDR1 as SGHNT and CDR2 as YYREEE (reference sequence). The CDR3 runs to 13 residues. V lost 6 bases and J 3 bases, leaving 11 bases between the germline ends.

This CDR3 reads CASTTARGRNYEQYF. CDR3 DNA: TGTGCCAGCACCACAGCTCGAGGGAGGAACTACGAGCAGTACTTC. This chain links TRBV6-5 with TRBJ2-7, with D possibly TRBD2 on 6 matching bases. Trimming took off 7 bases at V and 3 bases at J, with 19 bases between the two ends. Germline CDR1 and CDR2: MNHEY and SVGAGI. This CDR3 has 15 amino acids.

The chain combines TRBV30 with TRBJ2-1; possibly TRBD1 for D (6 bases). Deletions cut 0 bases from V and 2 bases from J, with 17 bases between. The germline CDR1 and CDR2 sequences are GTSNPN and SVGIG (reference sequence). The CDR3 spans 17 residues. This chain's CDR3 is CAWSVIQGPRPYNEQFF. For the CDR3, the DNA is TGTGCCTGGAGTGTAATTCAGGGGCCGCGACCCTACAATGAGCAGTTCTTC.

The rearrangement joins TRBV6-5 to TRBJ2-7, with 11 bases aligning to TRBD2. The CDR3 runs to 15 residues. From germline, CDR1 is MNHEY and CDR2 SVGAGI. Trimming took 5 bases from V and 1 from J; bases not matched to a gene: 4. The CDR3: CASSQRTSGSYEQYF. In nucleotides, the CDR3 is TGTGCCAGCAGTCAACGGACTAGCGGGTCCTACGAGCAGTACTTC.

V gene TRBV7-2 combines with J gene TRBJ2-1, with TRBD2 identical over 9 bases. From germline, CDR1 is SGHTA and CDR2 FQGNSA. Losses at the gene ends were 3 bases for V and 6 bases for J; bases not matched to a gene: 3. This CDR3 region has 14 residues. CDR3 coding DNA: TGTGCCAGCAGCTTCTCTAGCGGGGTCAATGAGCAGTTCTTC. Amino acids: CASSFSSGVNEQFF.

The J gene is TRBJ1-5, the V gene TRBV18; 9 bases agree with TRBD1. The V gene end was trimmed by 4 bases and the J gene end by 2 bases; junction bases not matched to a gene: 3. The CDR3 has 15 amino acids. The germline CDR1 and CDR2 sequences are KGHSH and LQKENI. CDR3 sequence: CASSRTGDGNQPQHF. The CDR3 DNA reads TGTGCCAGCTCACGGACAGGGGATGGCAATCAGCCCCAGCATTTT.